The table lists the clone carrying this TCR beta chain with many counts. The antigen remains undetermined. The authors drew about 10 milliliters of peripheral blood from each donor. V gave up 6 bases and J gave up 0 bases, with 18 bases separating them. The germline CDR1 and CDR2 sequences are MDHEN and SYDVKM. This CDR3 comprises 18 residues. The second PCR ran about 6 to 11 cycles with a sample-barcoded 5' primer and J-beta primers. Each CDR3 protein gets one entry after TCRdb re-called the 5' RACE reads with MiXCR. This table has about 1.7 million distinct CDR3 sequences, 28% appearing once. The data are from a study of blood T cells in healthy people across ages. The wider study: Roughly one uniquely barcoded beta molecule per two T cells was captured. Whole-study findings and limits: It was held that the diversity estimates obtained from one million T cells were underestimates. A roughly linear age-dependent decrease characterized TCR beta diversity per million T cells.

This TCR came from a woman in her twenties or thirties in good health. Sequencing was carried out using blood. V is TRBV28 and J is TRBJ2-6; TRBD1 might be the D (6 bases). CDR3 sequence: CASSQPGALSSGANVLTF. The CDR3 DNA reads as TGTGCCAGCAGCCAACCAGGGGCCCTCAGCTCTGGGGCCAACGTCCTGACTTTC. The entire variable domain, with the rest obtained from reference TRBV28 and TRBJ2-6, is as follows: DVKVTQSSRYLVKRTGEKVFLECVQDMDHENMFWYRQDPGLGLRLIYFSYDVKMKEKGDIPEGYSVSREKKERFSLILESASTNQTSMYLCASSQPGALSSGANVLTFGAGSRLTVL.